This T cell receptor (beta chain) emerged from a study of human T cells and chemical hapten exposure. Across the study: Skin on the upper inner arm, about 2 cm by about 2 cm in size, was sensitized with 2% DPC.

With regard to this clonotype: Its specificity is unknown.

Trimming took 0 bases from V and 1 from J, leaving 7 bases between them. Germline V lookup: CDR1 DFQATT, CDR2 SNEGSKA (reference sequence). This CDR3 comprises 15 residues. Time point here: patch test 3, about 24 weeks after DPC sensitization. Treatment described: therapeutic diphenylcyclopropenone sensitization with weekly scalp DPC. Total RNA came from unfractionated whole blood. TCRdb fed the RACE reads into MiXCR, producing one record per CDR3 protein. The sample lists roughly 200,000 distinct CDR3 sequences; around 25% were seen once. Findings of the study overall: Since the donors had alopecia, their immune response may not be the same as that of healthy people. There was no change with DPC sensitization in TCRs above 1 in 1000 frequency.

The source material was whole blood, sampled in connection with sensitization to the hapten diphenylcyclopropenone (DPC). This chain links TRBV20-1 with TRBJ2-6; D is uncertain. The clonotype originates from a woman in her forties with alopecia areata. Some clones in this sample may be carry-over from other donors' samples. The CDR3 spells CSARDPLSGANVLTF. CDR3 coding DNA: TGCAGTGCTAGAGACCCCTTGTCTGGGGCCAACGTCCTGACTTTC.